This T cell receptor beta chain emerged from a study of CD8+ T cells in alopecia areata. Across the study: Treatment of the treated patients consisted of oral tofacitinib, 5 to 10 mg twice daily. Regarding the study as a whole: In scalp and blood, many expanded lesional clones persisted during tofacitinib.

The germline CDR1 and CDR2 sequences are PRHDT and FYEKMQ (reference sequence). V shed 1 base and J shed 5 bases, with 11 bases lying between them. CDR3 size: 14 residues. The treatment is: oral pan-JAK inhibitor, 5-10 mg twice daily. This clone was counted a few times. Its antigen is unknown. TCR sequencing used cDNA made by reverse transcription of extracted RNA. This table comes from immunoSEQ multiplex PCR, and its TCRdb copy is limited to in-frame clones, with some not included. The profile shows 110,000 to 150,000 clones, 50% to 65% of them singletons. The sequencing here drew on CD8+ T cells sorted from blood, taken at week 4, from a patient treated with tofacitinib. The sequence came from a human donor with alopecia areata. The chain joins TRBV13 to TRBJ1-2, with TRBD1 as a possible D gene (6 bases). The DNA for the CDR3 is TGTGCCAGCAGCTTAGCCGGAGGGGGTTATGGCTACACCTTC. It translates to CASSLAGGGYGYTF.